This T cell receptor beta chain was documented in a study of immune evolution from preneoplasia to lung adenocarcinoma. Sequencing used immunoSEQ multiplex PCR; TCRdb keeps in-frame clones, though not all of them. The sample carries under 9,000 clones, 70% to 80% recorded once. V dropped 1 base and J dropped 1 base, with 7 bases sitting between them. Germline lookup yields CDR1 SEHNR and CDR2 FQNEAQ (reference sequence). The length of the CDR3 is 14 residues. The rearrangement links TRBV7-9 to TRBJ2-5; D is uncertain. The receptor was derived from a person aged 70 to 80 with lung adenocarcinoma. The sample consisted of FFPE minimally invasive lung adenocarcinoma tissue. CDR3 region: CASSLGATQETQYF. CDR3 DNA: TGTGCCAGCAGCTTAGGGGCAACCCAAGAGACCCAGTACTTC.